This T cell receptor beta chain was sequenced during a study of regulatory T cells in long-lasting Graves disease. Library construction for TCR beta used iRepertoire HTBI primers and Arm-PCR of CDR3 regions. TCRdb processed the multiplex PCR reads anew with MiXCR; each CDR3 protein has one entry. The sample gives fewer than 600,000 distinct CDR3 sequences, 22% of which show up once; over 10% is in the top ten. Noted time point: persistent/refractory GD, antithyroid drugs over 5 years with positive TRAb. The TCR library was made from RNA that had been extracted from PBMCs in TRIzol. CDR1 is SGHTA and CDR2 is FQGNSA in the germline V gene. The CDR3 runs 16 residues. With 2 bases removed from V and 0 bases from J, the gap between germline ends came to 12 bases.

The TCR was taken from a female donor with Graves disease. The chain combines TRBV7-2 with TRBJ2-3, with no clear D. The starting material was peripheral blood mononuclear cells (PBMCs), obtained when the disease was refractory, from a patient treated with antithyroid drugs. Here the CDR3 DNA reads TGTGCCAGCAGCTTATGGGGTCTCGGGAGCACAGATACGCAGTATTTT. Encoded protein: CASSLWGLGSTDTQYF.